This entry lists 22 T cell receptor beta chains sequenced from one sample in a study of blood T cell repertoires in COVID-19 (dated by TCRdb to about 2020). Preparation of the library involved the immunoSEQ multiplex PCR assay. What TCRdb holds here is the immuneACCESS table cut down to in-frame rearrangements. Part of the clones is not present; checked against another copy, under half of the missing clones reflect an unresolved V gene, and the others are unexplained. Here the sample has 150,000 or so clones; roughly 79% occur a single time. Around 3% of the sample goes to the ten largest clones. Material: PBMCs or T cells enriched from blood (not recorded which). The receptors were gathered from a woman aged 45 to 65 who had recovered from COVID-19.

The chain recombines TRBV4-1 with TRBJ1-2, with 8 bases matching TRBD1. The CDR3 loop spans 16 amino acids. Germline CDR1 is MGHRA and CDR2 is YSYEKL. V lost 0 bases, J lost 4 bases, and 7 bases stayed unmatched. CDR3 in amino acids: CASSQDTGQAPYGYTF. The CDR3 DNA sequence: TGCGCCAGCAGCCAAGATACGGGACAGGCCCCCTATGGCTACACCTTC.

The chain employs TRBV24-1 and TRBJ2-5, with D perhaps TRBD2 (5 bases). This CDR3 has 15 amino acids. Trimming took off 3 bases at V and 5 bases at J, with 15 bases between the two ends. Germline V lookup: CDR1 KGHDR, CDR2 SFDVKD. DNA for the CDR3: TGTGCCACCAGTGATCCGAAAGGGAGTGGGGAGACCCAGTACTTC. Translated, it gives CATSDPKGSGETQYF.

V gene TRBV6-2 or TRBV6-3 combines with J gene TRBJ2-5, with D perhaps matching TRBD2 (6 bases). Trimming stripped 6 bases from V and 0 bases from J, with 17 bases between. CDR1 and CDR2 from the germline V gene are MNHEY and SVGEGT. The CDR3 contains 16 residues. The CDR3 DNA sequence: TGTGCCAGCAGCCCCGGGATAGCGGCATACCAAGAGACCCAGTACTTC. Protein product: CASSPGIAAYQETQYF.

The chain couples TRBV11-2 to TRBJ2-5; D is ambiguous. CDR1 and CDR2 (germline): SGHAT, FQNNGV. Deletions cut 5 bases from V and 1 base from J, with 11 bases between. The CDR3 contains 14 residues. For the CDR3, the DNA is TGTGCCAGCAGCCGAGATGGAGTCCAAGAGACCCAGTACTTC. As protein: CASSRDGVQETQYF. Full variable domain (outside the CDR3, taken from reference TRBV11-2 and TRBJ2-5): EAGVAQSPRYKIIEKRQSVAFWCNPISGHATLYWYQQILGQGPKLLIQFQNNGVVDDSQLPKDRFSAERLKGVDSTLKIQPAKLEDSAVYLCASSRDGVQETQYFGPGTRLLVL.

The chain has TRBV6-5 and TRBJ2-3; TRBD2 might be the D (6 bases). CDR3 length: 15 amino acids. The V end was cut by 2 bases, the J end by 4 bases, with 13 bases between. Germline V gene lookup returns CDR1 MNHEY and CDR2 SVGAGI. DNA for the CDR3: TGTGCCAGCAGTTACGCCCGGGGGTCCGCAGATACGCAGTATTTT. Its protein product is CASSYARGSADTQYF.

J is TRBJ1-2 and V is TRBV7-9; 8 nucleotides agree with TRBD1. V shed 5 bases, J shed 3 bases, and the junction held 8 bases outside the gene matches. In germline, CDR1 is SEHNR, CDR2 FQNEAQ (reference sequence). The CDR3 consists of 15 residues. The CDR3 DNA reads as TGTGCCAGCAGCGTGGACAGGGCACGGGACTATGGCTACACCTTC. Translating gives CASSVDRARDYGYTF.

The J gene is TRBJ2-1, the V gene TRBV6-1; 12 bases are a match to TRBD2. The CDR3 length is 16 residues. The J segment lost 9 bases and the V segment lost 4 bases, leaving 10 bases of the junction unmatched. Germline V CDR1 and CDR2: MNHNS, SASEGT. CDR3 sequence reads: CASSARLAGAAGEQFF. CDR3 nucleotide sequence: TGTGCCAGCAGTGCTCGACTAGCGGGAGCGGCGGGTGAGCAGTTCTTC.

The genes are TRBV5-1 and TRBJ1-1; D is unresolved. The V end lost 4 bases, the J end lost 7 bases, and 14 bases lay between the germline ends. The length of the CDR3 is 13 residues. CDR1 is SGHRS and CDR2 is YFSETQ in the germline V gene. In DNA form, the CDR3 reads TGCGCCAGCAGCGTCGACGGAGAGTTTGAAGCTTTCTTT. Its protein is CASSVDGEFEAFF.

This rearrangement joins TRBV27 to TRBJ2-3; 10 bases agree with TRBD1. Unmatched junction bases numbered 13, after V lost 7 bases and J lost 0 bases. Germline CDR1 is MNHEY and CDR2 is SMNVEV (reference sequence). CDR3 size: 18 residues. The CDR3 protein is CASTKRDRGHISTDTQYF. DNA of the CDR3: TGTGCCAGCACCAAACGGGACAGGGGCCATATTAGCACAGATACGCAGTATTTT.

V usage is TRBV28 and J usage is TRBJ2-3; D is possibly TRBD1 (5 bases). Germline V CDR1 and CDR2: MDHEN, SYDVKM. V lost 5 bases to trimming and J lost 4 bases, with 19 bases between them. The length of the CDR3 is 16 residues. The CDR3 loop is CASSETEVNFADTQYF. The CDR3 DNA reads TGTGCCAGCAGTGAGACAGAGGTGAATTTTGCAGATACGCAGTATTTT.

Written as DNA, the CDR3 is TGTGCCAGCAGCGTAGGGTGGGGGGGCCGAGATACGCAGTATTTT. Residues: CASSVGWGGRDTQYF. The chain joins TRBV9 to TRBJ2-3; a weak D match, TRBD2 (7 bases). The germline V gene encodes CDR1 SGDLS and CDR2 YYNGEE. The CDR3 is made up of 15 amino acids. Trimming took 0 bases from V and 5 from J, leaving 13 bases between them.

The V gene is TRBV7-6, the J gene TRBJ2-5, with TRBD1 matching 9 bases. The CDR3 loop spans 16 amino acids. In germline, CDR1 is SGHVS, CDR2 FNYEAQ. Trimming at V came to 4 bases and at J to 0 bases, leaving 6 bases not matched to a gene. The CDR3 sequence: CASSYRQGGYQETQYF. Here the CDR3 DNA reads TGTGCCAGCAGCTATCGACAGGGGGGGTACCAAGAGACCCAGTACTTC. The entire variable domain, with the rest obtained from reference TRBV7-6 and TRBJ2-5, is as follows: GAGVSQSPRYKVTKRGQDVALRCDPISGHVSLYWYRQALGQGPEFLTYFNYEAQQDKSGLPNDRFSAERPEGSISTLTIQRTEQRDSAMYRCASSYRQGGYQETQYFGPGTRLLVL.

This rearrangement joins TRBV5-6 to TRBJ2-3; TRBD2 agrees at 8 bases. This CDR3 is 15 amino acids long. CDR1 is SGHDT and CDR2 is YYEEEE in the germline V gene. Trimming cost V 4 bases and J 6 bases; bases outside gene matches: 10. The CDR3 nucleotides are TGTGCCAGCAGCCGGCCACGGGGGGGCCTCGATACGCAGTATTTT. It codes for CASSRPRGGLDTQYF.

About this clone itself: Other DNA sequences in this specimen translate into the identical CDR3. The CDR3 DNA sequence: TGTGCCAGCAGCTTGCGCGACGAGCAGTACTTC. This sequence encodes CASSLRDEQYF. V gene TRBV7-9 combines with J gene TRBJ2-7; D uncertain. Trimming removed 3 bases from V and 5 bases from J, with 5 bases in between. The CDR3 contains 11 residues. Germline V gene sequence: CDR1 SEHNR, CDR2 FQNEAQ (reference sequence).

The V gene is TRBV29-1, the J gene TRBJ1-3; 7 bases match TRBD1. V was clipped by 4 bases and J by 4 bases; unmatched bases: 10. Germline values: CDR1 SQVTM, CDR2 ANQGSEA. The CDR3 loop spans 15 amino acids. The CDR3 here is CSVVGQGGAGNTIYF. The CDR3, as DNA: TGCAGCGTTGTTGGTCAGGGGGGAGCGGGAAACACCATATATTTT.

The table lists this clone with a few counts. The J gene is TRBJ1-2, the V gene TRBV12-3 or TRBV12-4; no clear D gene. There are 13 residues in the CDR3. Trimming pared 3 bases from V and 3 bases from J, leaving 8 bases between. The CDR3 coding sequence is TGTGCCAGCAGTTTTGAGGGAGACTATGGCTACACCTTC. Protein: CASSFEGDYGYTF.

This chain joins TRBV7-9 and TRBJ2-1, with 8 bases fitting TRBD1. V gave up 10 bases and J gave up 6 bases; unmatched junction bases: 5. This CDR3 has 12 amino acids. Germline assignment: CDR1 SEHNR and CDR2 FQNEAQ (reference sequence). The CDR3 coding sequence is TGTGCCACCATGGACAGGGTCAATGAGCAGTTCTTC. It specifies CATMDRVNEQFF.

This chain joins TRBV6-1 and TRBJ2-1; the match to TRBD1 covers 7 bases. The CDR3 consists of 15 residues. Germline-derived CDR1 and CDR2 are MNHNS and SASEGT. V was clipped by 1 base and J by 2 bases; unmatched bases: 2. CDR3 nucleotide sequence: TGTGCCAGCAGTGAAGTGACAGGGCCCTACAATGAGCAGTTCTTC. Residues: CASSEVTGPYNEQFF.

J is TRBJ2-1 and V is TRBV13; possible D gene TRBD1, 5 bases. The V gene's germline CDR1 is PRHDT and CDR2 FYEKMQ (reference sequence). Trimming removed 3 bases from V and 1 base from J, with 10 bases in between. CDR3 length equals 15 residues. The chain's CDR3 is CASSFRGLSYNEQFF. The CDR3 DNA sequence: TGTGCCAGCAGCTTTAGGGGCCTATCCTACAATGAGCAGTTCTTC.

The V call is TRBV29-1, the J call TRBJ2-5; 7 bases fit TRBD2. Looked up from germline, CDR1 is SQVTM and CDR2 is ANQGSEA. The CDR3 totals 13 residues. J lost 3 bases, V lost 3 bases, and 4 bases had no gene match. The CDR3 sequence is CSVELAEEETQYF. CDR3 DNA sequence: TGCAGCGTTGAGCTAGCGGAGGAAGAGACCCAGTACTTC.

The chain combines TRBV6-5 with TRBJ2-7; D may be TRBD2 (7 bases). CDR3 length: 14 amino acids. V shed 10 bases and J shed 1 base, with 17 bases lying between them. Germline assignment: CDR1 MNHEY and CDR2 SVGAGI. The CDR3 reads CATQNGGRSYEQYF. The CDR3 DNA reads TGTGCCACCCAAAACGGGGGGCGGTCCTACGAGCAGTACTTC.

The CDR3 DNA is TGTGCTAGTGGCCGCGGGACAGGCGGTCAGCCCCAGCATTTT. Its translation is CASGRGTGGQPQHF. The gene calls are TRBV12-5 and TRBJ1-5; 8 bases are shared with TRBD1. Germline assignment: CDR1 LGHNT and CDR2 FRNRAP. CDR3 length: 14 residues. V lost 6 bases to trimming and J lost 6 bases; unmatched junction nucleotides: 7.